This T cell receptor (beta chain) was identified during a study of read filtering for tumor transcriptome and immune sequencing. Study details: The cohort had some 16 men and approximately 14 women aged about 40 to 90, mean roughly 65 years. Transcriptome libraries were built from DNase-treated RNA. Per sample, TCR-region reads ranged about 3.5 to 11 million by IR-seq, 85 to 1273 by RNA-seq. General observations from the study: Approximately 87% of IR-seq clonotypes had a single read, yet these held approximately 4% of reads.

This clonotype showed up many times. As yet, its antigen is unknown. Molecular barcoded adaptors covering alpha/delta and beta/gamma chains were used on roughly 400 ng RNA. TCRdb ran MiXCR on the reads and lists one entry per CDR3 protein. Among 35,000 to 45,000 distinct CDR3 sequences listed, roughly 13% were seen once. Germline V gene lookup returns CDR1 MDHEN and CDR2 SYDVKM. The J segment lost 4 bases and the V segment lost 2 bases, leaving 11 bases of the junction unmatched. This CDR3 comprises 19 residues. The sequencing input was a population of CD138-negative cells sorted from bone marrow. This chain links TRBV28 with TRBJ2-3, with 14 bases fitting TRBD2. The sequence was obtained from a donor at least 40 years old with multiple myeloma. In DNA, the CDR3 is TGTGCCAGCAGTTTACCCGGGACTAGCGGGAGTGTTTCTTCAGATACGCAGTATTTT. Translation gives CASSLPGTSGSVSSDTQYF.